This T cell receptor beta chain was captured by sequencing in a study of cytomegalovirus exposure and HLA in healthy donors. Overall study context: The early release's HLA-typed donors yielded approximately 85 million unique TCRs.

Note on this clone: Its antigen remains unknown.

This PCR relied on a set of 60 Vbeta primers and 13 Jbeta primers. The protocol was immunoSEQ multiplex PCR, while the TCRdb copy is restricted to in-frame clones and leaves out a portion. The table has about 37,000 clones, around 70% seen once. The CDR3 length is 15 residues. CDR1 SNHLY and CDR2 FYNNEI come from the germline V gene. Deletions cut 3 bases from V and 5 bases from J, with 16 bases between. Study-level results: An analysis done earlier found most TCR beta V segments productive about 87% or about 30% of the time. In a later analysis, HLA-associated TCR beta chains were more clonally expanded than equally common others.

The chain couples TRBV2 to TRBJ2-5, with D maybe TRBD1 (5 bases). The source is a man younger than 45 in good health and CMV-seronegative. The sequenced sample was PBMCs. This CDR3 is CASSDWGPGRETQYF. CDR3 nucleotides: TGTGCCAGCAGTGATTGGGGCCCGGGTAGGGAGACCCAGTACTTC.